This T cell receptor beta chain was identified during a study of technical replicates of blood from several donors. The repertoire was sequenced with immunoSEQ multiplex PCR; TCRdb's copy has only in-frame clones and lacks some. The sample lists around 69,000 clones; around 85% were seen once. The CDR3 contains 14 residues. Losses at the gene ends were 4 bases for V and 4 bases for J; bases not matched to a gene: 6. Germline V gene data show CDR1 as LNHDA and CDR2 as SQIVND (reference sequence). This sequence was found in a human donor in good health. Some clones in this sample may be carry-over from other donors' samples. The specimen sequenced was PBMCs. The chain uses TRBV19 and TRBJ1-2, with TRBD1 matching 7 bases. The CDR3 bases are TGTGCCAGTAGTAGCCAGGGGGAGGTCTATGGCTACACCTTC. Translation: CASSSQGEVYGYTF.